This T cell receptor beta chain was sequenced during a study of human thymus T cells. Study findings and constraints: Gene usage (both V and J) appeared biased in thymic and blood repertoires. Related research has reported that thymic repertoires overlap highly among unrelated individuals.

Thymus tissue was removed during corrective cardiac surgery. Samples came from healthy Finnish infants during open corrective cardiac surgery. Details on this clone: Its specificity is not known.

Assay used: immunoSEQ multiplex PCR; TCRdb lists only in-frame clones, some missing. The sample lists some 130,000 clones, more than 90% occurring once. Germline V CDR1 and CDR2: MGHRA, YSYEKL. The CDR3 spans 16 residues. The V and J ends lost 1 base and 0 bases, in that order; junction bases with no gene match: 3. This rearrangement joins TRBV4-1 to TRBJ2-7, with 10 bases that match TRBD2. Source material: thymus tissue. The sequence came from a boy in the first two years of life with a congenital heart defect but otherwise immunologically healthy. The CDR3 DNA follows: TGCGCCAGCAGCCAAGTGTTAGCGGGGGGCTCCTACGAGCAGTACTTC. Encoded protein: CASSQVLAGGSYEQYF.